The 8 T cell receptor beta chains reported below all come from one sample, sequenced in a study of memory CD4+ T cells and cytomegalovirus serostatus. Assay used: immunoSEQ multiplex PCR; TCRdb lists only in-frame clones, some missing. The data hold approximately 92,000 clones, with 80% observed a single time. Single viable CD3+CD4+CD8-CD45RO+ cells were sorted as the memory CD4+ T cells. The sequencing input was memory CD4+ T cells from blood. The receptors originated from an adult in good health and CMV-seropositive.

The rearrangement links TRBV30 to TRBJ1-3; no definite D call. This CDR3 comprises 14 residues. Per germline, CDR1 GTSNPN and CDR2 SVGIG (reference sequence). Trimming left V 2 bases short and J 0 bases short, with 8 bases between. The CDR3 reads CAWSKVSSGNTIYF. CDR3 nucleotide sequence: TGTGCCTGGAGTAAAGTAAGCTCTGGAAACACCATATATTTT. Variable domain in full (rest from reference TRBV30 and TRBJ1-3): SQTIHQWPATLVQPVGSPLSLECTVEGTSNPNLYWYRQAAGRGLQLLFYSVGIGQISSEVPQNLSASRPQDRQFILSSKKLLLSDSGFYLCAWSKVSSGNTIYFGEGSWLTVV.

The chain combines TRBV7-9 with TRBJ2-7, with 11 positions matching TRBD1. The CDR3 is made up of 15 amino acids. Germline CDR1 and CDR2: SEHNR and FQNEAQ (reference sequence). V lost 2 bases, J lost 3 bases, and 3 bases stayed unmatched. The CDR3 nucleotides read TGTGCCAGCAGCTTATTCGGGACAGGGGGCTACGAGCAGTACTTC. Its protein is CASSLFGTGGYEQYF.

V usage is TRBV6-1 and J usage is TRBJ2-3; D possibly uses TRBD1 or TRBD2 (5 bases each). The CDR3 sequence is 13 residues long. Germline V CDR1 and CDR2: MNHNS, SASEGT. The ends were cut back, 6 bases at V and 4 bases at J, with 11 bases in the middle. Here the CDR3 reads CASSARGPDTQYF. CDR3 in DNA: TGTGCCAGCAGCGCACGGGGCCCAGATACGCAGTATTTT.

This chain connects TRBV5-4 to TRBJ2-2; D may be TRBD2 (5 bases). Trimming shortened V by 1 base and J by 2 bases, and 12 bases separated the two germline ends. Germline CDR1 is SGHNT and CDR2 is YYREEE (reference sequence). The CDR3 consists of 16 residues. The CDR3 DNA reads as TGTGCCAGCAGCTTGTCGGGGTCCTTCAACACCGGGGAGCTGTTTTTT. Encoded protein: CASSLSGSFNTGELFF.

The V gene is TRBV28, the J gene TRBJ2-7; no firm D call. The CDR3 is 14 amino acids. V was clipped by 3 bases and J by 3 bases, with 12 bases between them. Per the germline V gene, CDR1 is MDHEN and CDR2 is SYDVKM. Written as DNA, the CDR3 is TGTGCCAGCAGTTTCGTGGGCAGAAACTACGAGCAGTACTTC. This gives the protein CASSFVGRNYEQYF.

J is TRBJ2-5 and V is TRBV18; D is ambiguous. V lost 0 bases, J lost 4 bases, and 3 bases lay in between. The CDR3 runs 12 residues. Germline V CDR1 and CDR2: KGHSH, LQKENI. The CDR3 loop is CASSPPGETQYF. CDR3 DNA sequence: TGTGCCAGCTCACCACCGGGAGAGACCCAGTACTTC. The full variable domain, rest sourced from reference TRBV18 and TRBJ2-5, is NAGVMQNPRHLVRRRGQEARLRCSPMKGHSHVYWYRQLPEEGLKFMVYLQKENIIDESGMPKERFSAEFPKEGPSILRIQQVVRGDSAAYFCASSPPGETQYFGPGTRLLVL.

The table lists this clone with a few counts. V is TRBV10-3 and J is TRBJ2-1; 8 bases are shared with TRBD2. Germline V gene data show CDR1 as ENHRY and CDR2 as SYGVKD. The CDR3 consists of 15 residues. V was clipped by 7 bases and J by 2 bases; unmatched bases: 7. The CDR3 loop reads CAIKEPGGTYNEQFF. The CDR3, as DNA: TGTGCCATCAAGGAGCCGGGAGGGACCTACAATGAGCAGTTCTTC.

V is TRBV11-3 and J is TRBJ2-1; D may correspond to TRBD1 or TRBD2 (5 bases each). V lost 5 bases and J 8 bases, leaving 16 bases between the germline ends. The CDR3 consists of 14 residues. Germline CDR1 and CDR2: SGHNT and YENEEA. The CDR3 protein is CASSLWGGRDEQFF. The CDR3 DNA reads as TGTGCCAGCAGCCTGTGGGGCGGGCGGGATGAGCAGTTCTTC.